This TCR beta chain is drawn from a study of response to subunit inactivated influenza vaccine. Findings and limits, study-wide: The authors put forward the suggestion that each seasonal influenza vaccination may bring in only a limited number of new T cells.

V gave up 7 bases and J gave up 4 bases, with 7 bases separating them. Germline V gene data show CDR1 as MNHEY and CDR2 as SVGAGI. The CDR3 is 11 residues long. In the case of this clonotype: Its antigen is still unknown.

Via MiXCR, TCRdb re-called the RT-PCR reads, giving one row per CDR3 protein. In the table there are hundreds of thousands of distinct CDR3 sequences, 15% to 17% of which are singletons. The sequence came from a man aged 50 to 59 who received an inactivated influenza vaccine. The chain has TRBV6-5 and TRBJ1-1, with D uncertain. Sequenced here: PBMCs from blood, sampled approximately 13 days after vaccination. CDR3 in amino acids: CASISSTEAFF. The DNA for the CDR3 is TGTGCCAGCATCTCGAGCACTGAAGCTTTCTTT.